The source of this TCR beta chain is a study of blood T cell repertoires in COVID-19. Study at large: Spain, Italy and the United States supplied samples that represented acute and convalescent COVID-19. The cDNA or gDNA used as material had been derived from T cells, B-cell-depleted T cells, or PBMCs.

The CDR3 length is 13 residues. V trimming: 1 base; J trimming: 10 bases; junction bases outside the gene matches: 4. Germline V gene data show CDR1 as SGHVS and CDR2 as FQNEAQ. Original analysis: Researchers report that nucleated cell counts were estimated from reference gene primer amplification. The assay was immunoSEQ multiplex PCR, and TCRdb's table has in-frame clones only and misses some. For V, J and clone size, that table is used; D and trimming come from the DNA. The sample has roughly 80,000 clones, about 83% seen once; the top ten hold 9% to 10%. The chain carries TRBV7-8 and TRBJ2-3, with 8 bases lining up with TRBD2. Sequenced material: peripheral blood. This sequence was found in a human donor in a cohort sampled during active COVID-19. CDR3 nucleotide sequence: TGTGCCAGCAGCTTAGAGGGACTAGTGGCGCAGTATTTT. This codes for CASSLEGLVAQYF.